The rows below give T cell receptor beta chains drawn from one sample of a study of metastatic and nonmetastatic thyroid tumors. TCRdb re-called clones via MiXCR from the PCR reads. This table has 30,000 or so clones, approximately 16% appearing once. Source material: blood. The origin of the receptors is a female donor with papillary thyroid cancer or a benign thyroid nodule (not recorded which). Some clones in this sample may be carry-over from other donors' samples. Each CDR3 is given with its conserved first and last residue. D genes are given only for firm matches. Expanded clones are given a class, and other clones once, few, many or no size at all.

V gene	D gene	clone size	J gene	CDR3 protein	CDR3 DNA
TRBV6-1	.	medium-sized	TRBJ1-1	CASSPDVNTEAFF	TGTGCCAGCAGCCCAGACGTGAACACTGAAGCTTTCTTT
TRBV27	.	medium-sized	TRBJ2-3	CASSLRAASTDTQYF	TGTGCCAGCAGTTTGCGGGCCGCTAGCACAGATACGCAGTATTTT
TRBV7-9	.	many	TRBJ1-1	CASSLGGSPNTEAFF	TGTGCCAGCAGCTTAGGAGGGTCCCCTAACACTGAAGCTTTCTTT
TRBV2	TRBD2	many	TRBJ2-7	CASSEASGAYEQYF	TGTGCCAGCAGTGAGGCTAGCGGGGCCTACGAGCAGTACTTC
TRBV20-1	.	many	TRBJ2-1	CSAGGRRSYNEQFF	TGCAGTGCAGGGGGGCGTCGCTCCTACAATGAGCAGTTCTTC
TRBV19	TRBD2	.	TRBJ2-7	CASSPTTGTSGITDQYF	TGTGCCAGTAGTCCAACTACGGGGACTAGCGGGATAACCGATCAGTACTTC
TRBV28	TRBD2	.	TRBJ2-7	CATQTSGRLYEQYF	TGTGCCACACAAACTAGCGGGAGGCTCTACGAGCAGTACTTC
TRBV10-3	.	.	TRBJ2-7	CAIRASAEGTYEQYF	TGTGCCATCCGGGCTAGCGCCGAGGGTACCTACGAGCAGTACTTC
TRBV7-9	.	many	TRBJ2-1	CASTGAYNEQFF	TGTGCCAGCACGGGTGCCTACAATGAGCAGTTCTTC
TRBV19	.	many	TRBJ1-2	CASSIRTANYGYTF	TGTGCCAGTAGTATAAGAACAGCTAACTATGGCTACACCTTC
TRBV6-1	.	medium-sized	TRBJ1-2	CASIEYGGGYTF	TGTGCCAGCATAGAGTATGGGGGTGGCTACACCTTC